The 15 T cell receptor beta chains given below trace back to one sample, sequenced in a study of identical twins. Using its own MiXCR run on the 5' RACE reads, TCRdb lists one record per CDR3 protein. The data hold hundreds of thousands of distinct CDR3 sequences, with 7.5% observed a single time. These data are also associated with another study on yellow fever vaccine responses in identical twins.

The sequencing sample was made of memory (CD45RO+) T cells sorted from blood. The source is a woman under 30 in good health.

This clonotype was detected many times. The J gene is TRBJ2-2, the V gene TRBV12-3 or TRBV12-4; possibly TRBD2 for D (7 bases). V was trimmed by 6 bases and J by 4 bases, leaving 21 bases between them. The CDR3 runs to 17 residues. The CDR3 reads CASSPPRGATSTGELFF. Written as DNA, the CDR3 is TGTGCCAGCAGCCCACCCCGGGGGGCAACGAGCACCGGGGAGCTGTTTTTT.

This clonotype was detected a few times. This chain connects TRBV4-2 to TRBJ2-3; 8 positions agree with TRBD2. The germline CDR1 and CDR2 sequences are LGHNA and YNFKEQ. V shed 0 bases, J shed 1 base, and the junction held 9 bases outside the gene matches. This CDR3 has 18 amino acids. CDR3 region: CASSQDGGSGTRTDTQYF. The CDR3 bases are TGTGCCAGCAGCCAAGATGGGGGTAGCGGGACCCGCACAGATACGCAGTATTTT.

This clonotype was seen at least ten times. This chain joins TRBV2 and TRBJ1-1; 7 nucleotides match TRBD1. Germline CDR1 is SNHLY and CDR2 is FYNNEI. The CDR3 spans 12 residues. The V gene end was trimmed by 7 bases and the J gene end by 5 bases; junction bases not matched to a gene: 4. The CDR3 region has the DNA TGTGCCAGCAATAACAGGGGAACTGAAGCTTTCTTT. Amino acids: CASNNRGTEAFF.

This clonotype came up a few times. The chain joins TRBV10-3 to TRBJ1-1, with D unresolved. This CDR3 region has 17 residues. The germline V and J ends were trimmed by 2 bases and 1 base, with 17 bases remaining between them. Germline CDR1 and CDR2: ENHRY and SYGVKD. The CDR3 protein is CAISEGPVVTANTEAFF. Written as DNA, the CDR3 is TGTGCCATCAGTGAGGGACCGGTCGTCACAGCGAACACTGAAGCTTTCTTT.

This clonotype was picked up a small number of times. The V and J genes are TRBV5-1 and TRBJ2-5; 9 positions agree with TRBD1. Germline V CDR1 and CDR2: SGHRS, YFSETQ. This CDR3 region has 17 residues. V shed 0 bases, J shed 5 bases, and the junction held 11 bases outside the gene matches. CDR3 nucleotide sequence: TGCGCCAGCAGCTTGGCCGCCAGTGGACAGGGGAGGGAGACCCAGTACTTC. This sequence encodes CASSLAASGQGRETQYF.

The chain recombines TRBV9 with TRBJ2-3; D is tentatively TRBD1 or TRBD2 (5 bases each). Deletions cut 0 bases from V and 2 bases from J, with 13 bases between. This CDR3 is 16 amino acids long. Germline V gene data show CDR1 as SGDLS and CDR2 as YYNGEE. The CDR3 region has the DNA TGTGCCAGCAGCGTAGATGGGACGAAAGCCACAGATACGCAGTATTTT. It encodes CASSVDGTKATDTQYF.

The table lists this clonotype with many counts. The J gene is TRBJ1-5, the V gene TRBV7-6; D is unresolved. The CDR3 is made up of 14 amino acids. V was trimmed by 2 bases and J by 2 bases, leaving 7 bases between them. Germline assignment: CDR1 SGHVS and CDR2 FNYEAQ. The CDR3 DNA sequence: TGTGCCAGCAGCTTAAGAGCGGGCAATCAGCCCCAGCATTTT. It is translated as CASSLRAGNQPQHF. Looking up the rest from reference TRBV7-6 and TRBJ1-5 gives the full variable domain: GAGVSQSPRYKVTKRGQDVALRCDPISGHVSLYWYRQALGQGPEFLTYFNYEAQQDKSGLPNDRFSAERPEGSISTLTIQRTEQRDSAMYRCASSLRAGNQPQHFGDGTRLSIL.

CDR3 region: CASSLAGYVNTEAFF. DNA for the CDR3: TGTGCCAGCAGCTTAGCGGGTTATGTGAACACTGAAGCTTTCTTT. The chain is built from TRBV7-2 and TRBJ1-1; the D is unclear. Germline V gene sequence: CDR1 SGHTA, CDR2 FQGNSA. Between the trimmed V and J ends, which lost 0 bases and 0 bases, there was a span of 8 bases. The CDR3 contains 15 residues.

The rearrangement uses TRBV6-5 and TRBJ2-7; 8 nucleotides line up with TRBD2. V shed 2 bases, J shed 0 bases, and the junction held 3 bases outside the gene matches. The CDR3 length is 15 residues. Germline CDR1 and CDR2: MNHEY and SVGAGI. The DNA for the CDR3 is TGTGCCAGCAGTTACGTAGCGGGGAGCTCCTACGAGCAGTACTTC. This sequence encodes CASSYVAGSSYEQYF.

This rearrangement joins TRBV21-1 to TRBJ2-7; the table's D call, TRBD1, was not checked against the DNA. TRBV21-1 counts as a pseudogene. This CDR3 spans 16 amino acids. CDR3 amino acids: CASSKAGGQGGSEQYF. CDR3 sequence (DNA): TGTGCCAGCAGCAAAGCGGGAGGACAGGGTGGGTCCGAGCAGTACTTC.

This clonotype turned up a few times. The chain joins TRBV5-1 to TRBJ1-6, with D hard to call. Trimming left V 0 bases short and J 8 bases short, with 9 bases between. The CDR3 runs 14 residues. Germline V gene data show CDR1 as SGHRS and CDR2 as YFSETQ. The CDR3, as DNA: TGCGCCAGCAGCTTGGGACGGTCGGATTCACCCCTCCACTTT. It yields the protein CASSLGRSDSPLHF.

The chain recombines TRBV18 with TRBJ2-1; the match to TRBD2 covers 11 bases. Germline CDR1 and CDR2: KGHSH and LQKENI. V was clipped by 3 bases and J by 2 bases; unmatched bases: 6. This CDR3 is built from 17 residues. The CDR3 reads CASSPSSGRIAYNEQFF. The CDR3 DNA sequence: TGTGCCAGCTCACCGTCTAGCGGGAGGATCGCCTACAATGAGCAGTTCTTC.

This clonotype was seen a handful of times. CDR3 amino acids: CASSEPRRTSGEQRGREQFF. DNA for the CDR3: TGTGCCAGCAGTGAACCTCGGAGGACTAGCGGGGAGCAACGAGGGAGGGAGCAGTTCTTC. V is TRBV2 and J is TRBJ2-1, with 12 bases aligning to TRBD2. The CDR3 length is 20 residues. The germline V gene encodes CDR1 SNHLY and CDR2 FYNNEI. V lost 2 bases and J lost 10; bases outside the gene matches: 21.

This clonotype was recorded at least ten times. The chain has TRBV20-1 and TRBJ2-1, with 8 positions matching TRBD1. The CDR3 has 14 amino acids. Germline values: CDR1 DFQATT, CDR2 SNEGSKA (reference sequence). Unmatched junction bases numbered 7, after V lost 6 bases and J lost 3 bases. The CDR3 spells CSAEGQGFYNEQFF. The CDR3 DNA reads as TGCAGTGCCGAAGGACAGGGCTTCTACAATGAGCAGTTCTTC.

V and J are TRBV21-1 and TRBJ2-1; the table assigns TRBD2, which was not confirmed against the DNA. TRBV21-1 is tagged as a pseudogene. The CDR3 has 16 residues. The DNA for the CDR3 is TGTGCCAGCAGCAAAGAAGAGGGACTAGCGGACAATGAGCAGTTCTTC. Protein product: CASSKEEGLADNEQFF.